This T cell receptor (beta chain) was profiled in a study of T cells in Graves' hyperthyroidism and ophthalmopathy. RNA transcripts were the template for amplifying TCR beta CDR3 regions. HTBI primers were used for first-round RT-PCR of the TCR CDR3. TCRdb ran MiXCR on the multiplex PCR reads and lists one entry per CDR3 protein. This sample has over 700,000 distinct CDR3 sequences, with approximately 40% found just once. Reasons for excluding patients were uncontrolled infection, other autoimmune disease, pregnancy or lactation. Clinical symptoms, serum thyroxine and TRAb, thyroid ultrasound and orbital computed tomography together formed the diagnostic basis. This clonotype was counted a few times. This TCR was sampled from a man between 18 and 29 years old with Graves' hyperthyroidism. Sequences were obtained from blood.

Here the CDR3 DNA reads TGCGCCAGCAGCTATGGACTAGCGTTGTCCTACGAGCAGTACTTC. Translating it yields CASSYGLALSYEQYF. The chain recombines TRBV5-1 with TRBJ2-7, with 9 bases matching TRBD2. J lost 1 base, V lost 3 bases, and 5 bases had no gene match. Germline V CDR1 and CDR2: SGHRS, YFSETQ. The CDR3 runs 15 residues.